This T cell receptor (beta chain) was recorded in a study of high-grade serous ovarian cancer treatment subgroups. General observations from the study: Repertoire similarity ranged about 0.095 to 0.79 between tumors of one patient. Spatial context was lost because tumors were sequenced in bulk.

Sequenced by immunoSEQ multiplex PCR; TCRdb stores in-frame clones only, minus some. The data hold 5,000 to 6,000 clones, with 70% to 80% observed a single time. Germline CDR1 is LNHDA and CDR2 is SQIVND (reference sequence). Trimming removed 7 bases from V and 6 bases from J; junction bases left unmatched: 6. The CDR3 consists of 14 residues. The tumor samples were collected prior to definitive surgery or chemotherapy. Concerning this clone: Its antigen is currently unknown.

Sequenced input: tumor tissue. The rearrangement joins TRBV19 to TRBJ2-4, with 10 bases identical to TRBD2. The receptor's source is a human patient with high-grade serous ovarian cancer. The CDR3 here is CASKGSGGANIQYF. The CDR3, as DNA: TGTGCCAGTAAGGGAAGCGGGGGGGCAAACATTCAGTACTTC.